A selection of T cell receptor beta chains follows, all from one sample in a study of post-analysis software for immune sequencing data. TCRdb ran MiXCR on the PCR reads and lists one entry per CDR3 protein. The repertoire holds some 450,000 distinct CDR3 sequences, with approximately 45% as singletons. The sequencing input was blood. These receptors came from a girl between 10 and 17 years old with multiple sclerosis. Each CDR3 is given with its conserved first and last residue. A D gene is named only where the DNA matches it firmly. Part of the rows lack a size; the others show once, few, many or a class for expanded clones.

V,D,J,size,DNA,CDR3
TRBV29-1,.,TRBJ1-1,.,TGCAGCGTTGAACAACGGACGAGGAACACTGAAGCTTTCTTT,CSVEQRTRNTEAFF
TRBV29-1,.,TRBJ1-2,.,TGCAGCGTTGCCGGGACGGAAATCTATGGCTACACCTTC,CSVAGTEIYGYTF
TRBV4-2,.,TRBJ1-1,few,TGTGCCAGCAGCCAAGTTATATTGGGCCGGAACACTGAAGCTTTCTTT,CASSQVILGRNTEAFF
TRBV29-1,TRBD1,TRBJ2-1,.,TGCAGCGTTGTGGGACAGGGTTTCTACAATGAGCAGTTCTTC,CSVVGQGFYNEQFF
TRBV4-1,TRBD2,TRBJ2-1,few,TGCGCCAGCAGCCAAGTAGGCGGGAGGGGTAATGAGCAGTTCTTC,CASSQVGGRGNEQFF
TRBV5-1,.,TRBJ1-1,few,TGCGCCAGCAGCAATCAGGGTCCAGGCACTGAAGCTTTCTTT,CASSNQGPGTEAFF
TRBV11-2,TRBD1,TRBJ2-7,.,TGTGCCAGCAGCTTAGTTCGGACAGGGCTTTACGAGCAGTACTTC,CASSLVRTGLYEQYF
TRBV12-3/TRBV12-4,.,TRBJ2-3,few,TGTGCCAGCTTCAGGAGGGGGGAGGGTACCACAGATACGCAGTATTTT,CASFRRGEGTTDTQYF
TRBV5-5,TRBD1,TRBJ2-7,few,TGTGCCAGCAGCGACCGACAGGGGAACGCCGAGCAGTACTTC,CASSDRQGNAEQYF
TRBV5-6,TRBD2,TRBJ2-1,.,TGTGCCAGCAGCCGGTATAGCGGGAGGACCTACAATGAGCAGTTCTTC,CASSRYSGRTYNEQFF
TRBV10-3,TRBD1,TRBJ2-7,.,TGTGCCATCAGCACCTACAGGGGAGCCTACGAGCAGTACTTC,CAISTYRGAYEQYF
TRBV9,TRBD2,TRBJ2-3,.,TGTGCCAGCAGCGTGGGGGGGAGGGCAGATACGCAGTATTTT,CASSVGGRADTQYF
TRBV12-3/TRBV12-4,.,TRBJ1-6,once,TGTGCCAGCAGCCGAGACGATTCACCCCTCCACTTT,CASSRDDSPLHF
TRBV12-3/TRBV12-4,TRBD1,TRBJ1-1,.,TGTGCCAGCAGTGAACGACAGGGTACCGTCACTGAAGCTTTCTTT,CASSERQGTVTEAFF
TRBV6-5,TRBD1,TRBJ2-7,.,TGTGCCAGCAGTTACGCACAGGGGGTTAACGAGCAGTACTTC,CASSYAQGVNEQYF
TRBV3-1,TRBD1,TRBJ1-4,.,TGTGCCAGCAGCCTGTTACAGGGGAACGAAAAACTGTTTTTT,CASSLLQGNEKLFF
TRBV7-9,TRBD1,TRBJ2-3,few,TGTGCCAGCAGCCCACCAACAGGGGTACAAGATACGCAGTATTTT,CASSPPTGVQDTQYF
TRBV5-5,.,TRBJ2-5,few,TGTGCCAGCAGCTTGTCACCGGGAGAAGTGGAGACCCAGTACTTC,CASSLSPGEVETQYF
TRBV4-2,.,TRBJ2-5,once,TGTGCCAGCAGCCAAGCTCCGGGGTCAGGGGAGACCCAGTACTTC,CASSQAPGSGETQYF
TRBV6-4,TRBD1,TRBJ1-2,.,TGTGCCAGCAGTGAAGGACAGGGGAACCACTATGGCTACACCTTC,CASSEGQGNHYGYTF
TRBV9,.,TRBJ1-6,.,TGTGCCAGCAGCACCCGGGACAATTCACCCCTCCACTTT,CASSTRDNSPLHF
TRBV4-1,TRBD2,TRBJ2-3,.,TGCGCCAGCAGCCAAACGACTAGCGGGAATTCAGATACGCAGTATTTT,CASSQTTSGNSDTQYF